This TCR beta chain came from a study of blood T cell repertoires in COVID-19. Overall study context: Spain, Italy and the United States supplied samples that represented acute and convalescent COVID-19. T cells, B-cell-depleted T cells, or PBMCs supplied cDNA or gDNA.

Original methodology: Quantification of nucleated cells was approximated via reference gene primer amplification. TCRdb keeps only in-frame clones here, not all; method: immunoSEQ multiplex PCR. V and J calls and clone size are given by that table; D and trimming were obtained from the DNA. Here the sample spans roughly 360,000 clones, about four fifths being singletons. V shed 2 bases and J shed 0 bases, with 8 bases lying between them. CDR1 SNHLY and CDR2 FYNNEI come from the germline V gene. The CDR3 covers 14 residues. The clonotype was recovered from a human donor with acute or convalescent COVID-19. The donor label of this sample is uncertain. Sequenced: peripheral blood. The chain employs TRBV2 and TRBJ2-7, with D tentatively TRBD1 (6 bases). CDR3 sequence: CASSELQGSYEQYF. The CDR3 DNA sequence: TGTGCCAGCAGTGAATTACAGGGCTCCTACGAGCAGTACTTC.